These 10 T cell receptor beta chains were sequenced from one sample in a study of response to subunit inactivated influenza vaccine. Each CDR3 protein gets one entry after TCRdb re-called the RT-PCR reads with MiXCR. The repertoire holds 650,000 to 800,000 distinct CDR3 sequences, roughly 18% seen once, with roughly a tenth in the top ten. The specimen comprised PBMCs from blood, sampled roughly 5 days after vaccination. All receptors come from a man between 45 and 60 years old who received an inactivated influenza vaccine.

This clonotype has a single count. The chain uses TRBV4-1 and TRBJ2-5, with 7 bases identical to TRBD1. V trimming: 3 bases; J trimming: 3 bases; junction bases outside the gene matches: 10. The CDR3 is 16 residues long. Germline lookup yields CDR1 MGHRA and CDR2 YSYEKL. DNA for the CDR3: TGCGCCAGCAGCCAGACCCCCGGGACAGCGAAAGAGACCCAGTACTTC. This encodes CASSQTPGTAKETQYF.

This clonotype was counted many times. The V gene is TRBV24-1, the J gene TRBJ2-1; 10 bases match TRBD1. The junction had 4 bases not matched to a gene; V was cut back by 9 bases and J by 0 bases. This CDR3 spans 15 amino acids. Germline V gene sequence: CDR1 KGHDR, CDR2 SFDVKD. In DNA form, the CDR3 reads TGTGCCACCCGAGGACAGGGGGACTCCTACAATGAGCAGTTCTTC. Protein sequence: CATRGQGDSYNEQFF.

This sequence joins TRBV24-1 and TRBJ2-7; D not resolved. The germline V gene encodes CDR1 KGHDR and CDR2 SFDVKD. V shed 8 bases and J shed 0 bases, with 10 bases lying between them. The CDR3 is 13 residues long. CDR3 sequence: CATNDGYSYEQYF. CDR3 bases: TGTGCCACCAACGACGGATACTCCTACGAGCAGTACTTC.

This clonotype was seen repeatedly, ten times or more. J is TRBJ2-1 and V is TRBV3-1; 8 positions match TRBD1. Germline trimming cut 2 bases from V and 7 bases from J; bases unmatched to any gene: 1. Germline CDR1 reads LGHDT; CDR2 reads YNNKEL (reference sequence). There are 13 residues in the CDR3. CDR3 sequence reads: CASSQRQGNEQFF. CDR3 sequence (DNA): TGTGCCAGCAGCCAACGACAGGGGAATGAGCAGTTCTTC.

The rearrangement links TRBV5-1 to TRBJ2-3; unclear D gene. Per germline, CDR1 SGHRS and CDR2 YFSETQ. This CDR3 is 15 amino acids long. Trimming took 0 bases from V and 2 from J, leaving 10 bases between them. The CDR3 here is CASSLVDRPTDTQYF. The DNA for the CDR3 is TGCGCCAGCAGCTTGGTAGACCGACCCACAGATACGCAGTATTTT.

This clonotype was observed many times. The chain uses TRBV4-1 and TRBJ2-1; 8 bases are shared with TRBD1. Germline V CDR1 and CDR2: MGHRA, YSYEKL. Trimming cost V 0 bases and J 3 bases; bases outside gene matches: 4. The CDR3 is 16 amino acids. CDR3 nucleotides: TGCGCCAGCAGCCAAGAGCACGGGACAGGCTACAATGAGCAGTTCTTC. Its protein product is CASSQEHGTGYNEQFF.

The table lists this clonotype with a few counts. The chain carries TRBV20-1 and TRBJ1-5; TRBD1 aligns across 9 bases. The CDR3 has 16 residues. Unmatched junction bases numbered 10, after V lost 0 bases and J lost 7 bases. The V gene's germline CDR1 is DFQATT and CDR2 SNEGSKA (reference sequence). CDR3 amino acids: CSARESTGGINQPQHF. In DNA form, the CDR3 reads TGCAGTGCTAGAGAGTCAACAGGGGGCATAAACCAGCCCCAGCATTTT.

This chain connects TRBV4-3 to TRBJ2-3; TRBD1 matches at 7 bases. The CDR3 has 14 amino acids. Losses at the gene ends were 8 bases for V and 4 bases for J; bases not matched to a gene: 9. Germline V CDR1 and CDR2: LGHNA, YSLEER. CDR3 sequence: CASAQRGPADTQYF. The CDR3 DNA sequence: TGCGCCAGCGCCCAAAGGGGGCCAGCAGATACGCAGTATTTT.

The chain has TRBV10-3 and TRBJ2-2; TRBD1 aligns across 12 bases. Germline V gives CDR1 ENHRY, CDR2 SYGVKD. Germline trimming cut 6 bases from V and 6 bases from J; bases unmatched to any gene: 5. This CDR3 contains 15 residues. The CDR3 nucleotides read TGTGCCATCAGAACCGGGACAGGGGGCTCCGGGGAGCTGTTTTTT. The encoded protein is CAIRTGTGGSGELFF.

The chain uses TRBV12-3 or TRBV12-4 and TRBJ1-6; 8 bases agree with TRBD1. J gave up 9 bases and V 7 bases, and 8 bases lay outside the gene matches. CDR3 size: 14 residues. This CDR3 is CASTPTGAASPLHF. CDR3 coding DNA: TGTGCCAGCACCCCGACAGGGGCAGCTTCACCCCTCCACTTT.